The 32 T cell receptor beta chains presented below share a single source sample, sequenced in a study of blood T cell repertoires in COVID-19. Libraries were prepared by immunoSEQ multiplex PCR; TCRdb keeps only in-frame clonotypes and omits some of them. This table has about 380,000 clones, 81% appearing once. Sequencing was carried out using peripheral blood. These receptors all come from a human donor with acute or convalescent COVID-19. The donor label of this sample is uncertain.

The chain recombines TRBV6-1 with TRBJ1-6; TRBD1 is a possible D gene (5 bases). The CDR3 has 15 amino acids. Germline loops: CDR1 MNHNS, CDR2 SASEGT. The V end lost 2 bases, the J end lost 6 bases, and 11 bases lay between the germline ends. The CDR3 loop reads CASSENRQGNSPLHF. The DNA of the CDR3 is TGTGCCAGCAGTGAAAATCGTCAGGGTAATTCACCCCTCCACTTT.

V is TRBV3-1 (or the pseudogene TRBV3-2) and J is TRBJ1-1; 7 bases are shared with TRBD1. The CDR3 spans 15 residues. The germline gives CDR1 LGHDT, CDR2 YNNKEL (reference sequence). V was clipped by 5 bases and J by 5 bases; unmatched bases: 11. CDR3 amino acids: CASSSILQGVTEAFF. The CDR3 region has the DNA TGTGCCAGCAGCTCAATACTCCAGGGGGTGACTGAAGCTTTCTTT.

This chain uses TRBV28 with TRBJ2-5, with D possibly TRBD1 on 6 matching bases. The germline V gene has CDR1 MDHEN and CDR2 SYDVKM. V lost 6 bases and J lost 5, with 16 bases in between. The CDR3 is made up of 14 amino acids. The CDR3 region is CASRLGTPPETQYF. The CDR3 region has the DNA TGTGCCAGCAGGCTCGGGACACCCCCGGAGACCCAGTACTTC.

The chain recombines TRBV3-1 (or the pseudogene TRBV3-2) with TRBJ2-2; a weak D match, TRBD2 (6 bases). Trimming removed 6 bases from V and 4 bases from J, with 9 bases in between. In germline, CDR1 is LGHDT, CDR2 YNNKEL (reference sequence). CDR3 length: 13 amino acids. As DNA, the CDR3 is TGTGCCAGCAGGGGGGAGGCCACCGGGGAGCTGTTTTTT. Its protein is CASRGEATGELFF.

V and J are TRBV5-1 and TRBJ2-5; D ambiguous. Germline CDR1 and CDR2: SGHRS and YFSETQ. The V and J ends lost 3 bases and 1 base respectively, with 10 bases between them. The CDR3 totals 14 residues. CDR3 residues: CASSSKAGQETQYF. The CDR3 region has the DNA TGCGCCAGCAGCTCGAAGGCAGGCCAAGAGACCCAGTACTTC.

The V call is TRBV2, the J call TRBJ2-2; D may be TRBD1 (6 bases). The CDR3 is 15 amino acids. Germline V gene lookup returns CDR1 SNHLY and CDR2 FYNNEI. The germline V and J ends were trimmed by 3 bases and 1 base, with 9 bases remaining between them. The CDR3 loop reads CASSERTVNTGELFF. In DNA form, the CDR3 reads TGTGCCAGCAGTGAGAGGACAGTGAACACCGGGGAGCTGTTTTTT.

For this clone: Other DNA sequences in this sample translate to the same CDR3. The chain has TRBV11-2 and TRBJ2-1; TRBD2 aligns across 8 bases. V dropped 3 bases and J dropped 4; count of bases not matched to a gene: 5. This CDR3 region has 15 residues. Germline CDR1 reads SGHAT; CDR2 reads FQNNGV. DNA of the CDR3: TGTGCCAGCAGCTTTACTAGCGGAGGATACAATGAGCAGTTCTTC. Translating it yields CASSFTSGGYNEQFF.

The V gene is TRBV2, the J gene TRBJ1-4; 8 bases match TRBD1. V trimming: 9 bases; J trimming: 1 base; junction bases outside the gene matches: 10. The CDR3 runs 16 residues. Germline V CDR1 and CDR2: SNHLY, FYNNEI. The DNA of the CDR3 is TGTGCCAGTTCATTACAGGGGGTTTTAACTAATGAAAAACTGTTTTTT. This translates into CASSLQGVLTNEKLFF.

This clone was seen a handful of times. CDR3 amino acids: CASSNPGQIIYGYTF. DNA for the CDR3: TGTGCCAGCAGCAATCCGGGACAGATCATCTATGGCTACACCTTC. The genes are TRBV28 and TRBJ1-2; 7 bases map to TRBD1. After removal of 6 bases from V and 4 bases from J, the junction contained 11 bases not matched to a gene. CDR1 and CDR2 from the germline V gene are MDHEN and SYDVKM. This CDR3 spans 15 amino acids.

This chain connects TRBV6-5 to TRBJ1-2; the D gene is possibly TRBD1 (6 bases). Germline CDR1 reads MNHEY; CDR2 reads SVGAGI. V was pared by 8 bases and J by 7 bases, with 11 bases between. The CDR3 is 11 residues long. CDR3 DNA: TGTGCCAGCTCAGGGGTTCTTGGCTACACCTTC. Its protein product is CASSGVLGYTF.

V is TRBV14 and J is TRBJ1-2; 9 bases align to TRBD1. V trimming: 4 bases; J trimming: 10 bases; junction bases outside the gene matches: 13. This CDR3 comprises 15 residues. Germline assignment: CDR1 SGHDN and CDR2 FVKESK. CDR3 DNA sequence: TGTGCCAGCAGCCTACTAAGGACAGGGGAAAATCTCTACACCTTC. It specifies CASSLLRTGENLYTF.

The CDR3, as DNA: TGTGCCAGCAGTAACACCATCTATGGCTACACCTTC. Its protein product is CASSNTIYGYTF. This rearrangement joins TRBV6-5 to TRBJ1-2, with D unclear. The germline V gene encodes CDR1 MNHEY and CDR2 SVGAGI. The CDR3 is 12 amino acids. V was pared by 5 bases and J by 4 bases, with 8 bases between.

This clone has a handful of counts. This chain connects TRBV19 to TRBJ1-2; 10 bases are a match to TRBD1. Germline trimming cut 0 bases from V and 4 bases from J; bases unmatched to any gene: 2. Germline CDR1 and CDR2: LNHDA and SQIVND (reference sequence). CDR3 size: 15 residues. As DNA, the CDR3 is TGTGCCAGTAGTATAGAGGACAGGGGGACCTATGGCTACACCTTC. Translation: CASSIEDRGTYGYTF.

The gene calls are TRBV7-8 and TRBJ1-4, with D perhaps TRBD1 (6 bases). The CDR3 is 13 residues long. The V gene's germline CDR1 is SGHVS and CDR2 FQNEAQ. V dropped 3 bases and J dropped 8 bases, with 10 bases sitting between them. The CDR3 is CASSFWGREKLFF. In DNA form, the CDR3 reads TGTGCCAGCAGCTTTTGGGGGCGAGAAAAACTGTTTTTT.

V and J are TRBV2 and TRBJ2-2, with 12 nucleotides matching TRBD2. The CDR3 covers 21 residues. Germline V CDR1 and CDR2: SNHLY, FYNNEI. Trimming took 4 bases from V and 2 from J; bases not matched to a gene: 17. The CDR3 spells CASSAPRWTSGMWGNTGELFF. CDR3 nucleotides: TGTGCCAGCAGTGCGCCGAGATGGACTAGCGGGATGTGGGGCAACACCGGGGAGCTGTTTTTT.

The chain joins TRBV27 to TRBJ1-6, with a weak D call TRBD1 (6 bases). This CDR3 region has 14 residues. The germline CDR1 and CDR2 sequences are MNHEY and SMNVEV (reference sequence). The V gene lost 6 bases and the J gene lost 5 bases, with 11 bases spanning the gap. Here the CDR3 reads CASRPGHNNSPLHF. CDR3 sequence (DNA): TGTGCCAGCAGGCCGGGACATAATAATTCACCCCTCCACTTT.

This clone was seen more than once but under ten times. The J gene is TRBJ1-1, the V gene TRBV7-2, with D maybe TRBD1 (5 bases). With 2 bases removed from V and 4 bases from J, the gap between germline ends came to 8 bases. The CDR3 is made up of 13 amino acids. Germline V gives CDR1 SGHTA, CDR2 FQGNSA. The CDR3 region is CASSLTGVTEAFF. Written as DNA, the CDR3 is TGTGCCAGCAGCTTAACGGGGGTCACTGAAGCTTTCTTT.

The chain employs TRBV6-1 and TRBJ1-2, with D hard to call. Trimming removed 3 bases at V and 8 bases at J, with 10 bases between. The CDR3 sequence is 12 residues long. CDR1 is MNHNS, CDR2 SASEGT, per germline. CDR3 nucleotide sequence: TGTGCCAGCAGTGAGCACCGGAGCGGCTACACCTTC. It is translated as CASSEHRSGYTF.

This rearrangement joins TRBV18 to TRBJ1-5, with D hard to call. With 2 bases removed from V and 6 bases from J, the gap between germline ends came to 11 bases. The CDR3 extends over 14 amino acids. CDR1 is KGHSH and CDR2 is LQKENI in the germline V gene. CDR3 bases: TGTGCCAGCTCACCATCCCAGTCAGGTCAGCCCCAGCATTTT. It translates to CASSPSQSGQPQHF.

The chain couples TRBV27 to TRBJ1-3; tentatively, D is TRBD1 (5 bases). This CDR3 has 15 amino acids. Germline V lookup: CDR1 MNHEY, CDR2 SMNVEV (reference sequence). Trimming cost V 5 bases and J 2 bases, with 13 bases left between them. CDR3 sequence (DNA): TGTGCCAGCAGTCCCCAGGGCGCCACTGGAAACACCATATATTTT. Residues: CASSPQGATGNTIYF.

V usage is TRBV2 and J usage is TRBJ2-3; the D is unclear. The germline V gene has CDR1 SNHLY and CDR2 FYNNEI. Trimming pared 2 bases from V and 7 bases from J, leaving 7 bases between. The CDR3 length is 12 residues. In DNA, the CDR3 is TGTGCCAGCAGTGAATCGCGCTATACGCAGTATTTT. Residues: CASSESRYTQYF.

The DNA of the CDR3 is TGTGCCAGCAGTTACGAAGGGGGCAGTGGCTACACCTTC. Translated, it gives CASSYEGGSGYTF. The chain links TRBV6-5 to TRBJ1-2, with 7 bases aligning to TRBD1. The J segment lost 7 bases and the V segment lost 2 bases, leaving 4 bases of the junction unmatched. The CDR3 runs 13 residues. Germline V gives CDR1 MNHEY, CDR2 SVGAGI.

The chain carries TRBV4-2 and TRBJ2-1; TRBD2 is a possible D gene (6 bases). This CDR3 spans 14 amino acids. Trimming left V 5 bases short and J 7 bases short, with 15 bases between. The germline CDR1 and CDR2 sequences are LGHNA and YNFKEQ. DNA for the CDR3: TGTGCCAGCAGCTTCCAGACTAGTGAAAATGAGCAGTTCTTC. It specifies CASSFQTSENEQFF.

The V gene is TRBV6-6, the J gene TRBJ1-1; perhaps TRBD1 as D (5 bases). Deletions cut 6 bases from V and 1 base from J, with 12 bases between. Looked up from germline, CDR1 is MNHNY and CDR2 is SVGAGI (reference sequence). The CDR3 runs to 14 residues. CDR3: CASRLQTENTEAFF. CDR3 coding DNA: TGTGCCAGCAGGCTTCAGACAGAGAACACTGAAGCTTTCTTT.

The chain recombines TRBV6-1 with TRBJ2-2, with D maybe TRBD1 (6 bases). V was trimmed by 1 base and J by 1 base, leaving 13 bases between them. The germline V gene encodes CDR1 MNHNS and CDR2 SASEGT. There are 17 residues in the CDR3. The CDR3 sequence: CASSEGDGTLNTGELFF. CDR3 sequence (DNA): TGTGCCAGCAGTGAAGGAGACGGGACATTGAACACCGGGGAGCTGTTTTTT.

The gene calls are TRBV29-1 and TRBJ2-5, with 8 bases lining up with TRBD1. The CDR3 is made up of 12 amino acids. The V segment lost 3 bases and the J segment 7 bases; nucleotides outside the gene matches: 4. Per the germline V gene, CDR1 is SQVTM and CDR2 is ANQGSEA. DNA for the CDR3: TGCAGCGTTGACGGACAGGGAGGGACCCAGTACTTC. It codes for CSVDGQGGTQYF.

This clone was detected only once. The chain has TRBV7-9 and TRBJ2-7, with 12 bases lining up with TRBD1. This CDR3 contains 14 residues. Germline V gene sequence: CDR1 SEHNR, CDR2 FQNEAQ (reference sequence). After removal of 8 bases from V and 5 bases from J, the junction contained 7 bases not matched to a gene. CDR3 coding DNA: TGTGCCAGCCGGGACAGGGGGCCAAGAAACGAGCAGTACTTC. Translation: CASRDRGPRNEQYF. Using reference TRBV7-9 and TRBJ2-7 for the parts outside the CDR3, the full variable domain is DTGVSQNPRHKITKRGQNVTFRCDPISEHNRLYWYRQTLGQGPEFLTYFQNEAQLEKSRLLSDRFSAERPKGSFSTLEIQRTEQGDSAMYLCASRDRGPRNEQYFGPGTRLTVT.

V and J are TRBV18 and TRBJ2-7; 7 bases match TRBD1. Losses at the gene ends were 3 bases for V and 2 bases for J; bases not matched to a gene: 7. The CDR3 covers 15 residues. From germline, CDR1 is KGHSH and CDR2 LQKENI. The CDR3 loop reads CASSPQQGTTYEQYF. CDR3 bases: TGTGCCAGCTCACCGCAACAGGGGACGACCTACGAGCAGTACTTC.

V and J are TRBV7-6 and TRBJ1-1, with D possibly being TRBD1 (5 bases). Germline V lookup: CDR1 SGHVS, CDR2 FNYEAQ. This CDR3 contains 15 residues. Trimming left V 5 bases short and J 1 base short, with 14 bases between. In DNA, the CDR3 is TGTGCCAGCAGCAATGGCGGGACGCAGAACACTGAAGCTTTCTTT. Translating gives CASSNGGTQNTEAFF. Combining the CDR3 with reference TRBV7-6 and TRBJ1-1 gives the whole variable domain GAGVSQSPRYKVTKRGQDVALRCDPISGHVSLYWYRQALGQGPEFLTYFNYEAQQDKSGLPNDRFSAERPEGSISTLTIQRTEQRDSAMYRCASSNGGTQNTEAFFGQGTRLTVV.

DNA of the CDR3: TGCGCCAGCAGCTTGACAGGGCCCTACGAAGCTTTCTTT. It codes for CASSLTGPYEAFF. V usage is TRBV5-1 and J usage is TRBJ1-1, with D possibly being TRBD1 (6 bases). The CDR3 sequence is 13 residues long. Germline V gene lookup returns CDR1 SGHRS and CDR2 YFSETQ. The V end was cut by 1 base, the J end by 8 bases, with 12 bases between. The full variable domain, completed using reference TRBV5-1 and TRBJ1-1, is KAGVTQTPRYLIKTRGQQVTLSCSPISGHRSVSWYQQTPGQGLQFLFEYFSETQRNKGNFPGRFSGRQFSNSRSEMNVSTLELGDSALYLCASSLTGPYEAFFGQGTRLTVV.

This chain joins TRBV4-1 and TRBJ2-6, with TRBD1 matching over 10 bases. Trimming cost V 2 bases and J 0 bases; bases outside gene matches: 4. The CDR3 is 18 amino acids. Germline CDR1 and CDR2: MGHRA and YSYEKL. The CDR3 region is CASSQRQGANSGANVLTF. CDR3 nucleotide sequence: TGCGCCAGCAGCCAACGACAGGGGGCAAACTCTGGGGCCAACGTCCTGACTTTC.

J is TRBJ1-2 and V is TRBV10-2; TRBD1 agrees at 9 bases. Germline CDR1 is WSHSY and CDR2 is SAAADI. After removal of 7 bases from V and 5 bases from J, the junction contained 8 bases not matched to a gene. CDR3 length equals 14 residues. The CDR3 loop reads CASTWDRDGYGYTF. The CDR3 DNA follows: TGCGCCAGCACCTGGGACAGGGATGGGTATGGCTACACCTTC.